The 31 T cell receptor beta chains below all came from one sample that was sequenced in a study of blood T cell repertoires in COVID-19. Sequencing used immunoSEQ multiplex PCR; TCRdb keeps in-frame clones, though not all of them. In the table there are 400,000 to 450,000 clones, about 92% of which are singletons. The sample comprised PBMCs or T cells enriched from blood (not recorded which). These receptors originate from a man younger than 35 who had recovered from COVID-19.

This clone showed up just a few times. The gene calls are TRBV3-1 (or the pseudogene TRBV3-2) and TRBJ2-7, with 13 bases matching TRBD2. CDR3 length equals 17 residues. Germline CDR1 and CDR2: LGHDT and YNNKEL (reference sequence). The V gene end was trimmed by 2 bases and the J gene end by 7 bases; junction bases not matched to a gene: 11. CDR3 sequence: CASSQILLAGGPGEQYF. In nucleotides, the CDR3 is TGTGCCAGCAGCCAAATCCTACTAGCGGGAGGGCCGGGTGAGCAGTACTTC.

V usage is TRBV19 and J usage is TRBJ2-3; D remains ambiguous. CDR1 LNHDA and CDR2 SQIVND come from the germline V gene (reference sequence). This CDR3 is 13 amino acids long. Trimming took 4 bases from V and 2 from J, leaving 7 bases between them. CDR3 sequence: CASSTQITDTQYF. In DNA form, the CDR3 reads TGTGCCAGTAGTACACAGATCACAGATACGCAGTATTTT.

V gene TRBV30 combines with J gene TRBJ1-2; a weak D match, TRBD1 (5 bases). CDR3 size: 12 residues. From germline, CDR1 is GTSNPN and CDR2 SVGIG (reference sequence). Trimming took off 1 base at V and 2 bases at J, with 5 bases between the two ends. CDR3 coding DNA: TGTGCCTGGAGTGGACAGAACTATGGCTACACCTTC. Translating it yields CAWSGQNYGYTF.

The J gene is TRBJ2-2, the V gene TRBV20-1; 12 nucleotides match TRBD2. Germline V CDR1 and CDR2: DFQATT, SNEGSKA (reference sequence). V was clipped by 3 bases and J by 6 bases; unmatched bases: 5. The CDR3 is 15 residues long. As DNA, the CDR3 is TGCAGTGCTAGTCCTCTAGCGGGAGGGTCCGGGGAGCTGTTTTTT. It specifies CSASPLAGGSGELFF.

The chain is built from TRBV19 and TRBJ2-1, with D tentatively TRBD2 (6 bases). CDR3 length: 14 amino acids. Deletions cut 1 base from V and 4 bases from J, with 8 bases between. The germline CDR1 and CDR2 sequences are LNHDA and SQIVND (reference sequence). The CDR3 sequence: CASSIGRGYNEQFF. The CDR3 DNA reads TGTGCCAGTAGTATAGGGCGGGGTTACAATGAGCAGTTCTTC. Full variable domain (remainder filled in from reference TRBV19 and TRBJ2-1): DGGITQSPKYLFRKEGQNVTLSCEQNLNHDAMYWYRQDPGQGLRLIYYSQIVNDFQKGDIAEGYSVSREKKESFPLTVTSAQKNPTAFYLCASSIGRGYNEQFFGPGTRLTVL.

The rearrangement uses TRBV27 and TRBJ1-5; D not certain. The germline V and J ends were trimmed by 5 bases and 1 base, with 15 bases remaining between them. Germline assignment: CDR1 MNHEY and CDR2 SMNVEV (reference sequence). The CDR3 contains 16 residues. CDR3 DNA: TGTGCCAGCAGTCCACTAATAAGAGGCAGCAATCAGCCCCAGCATTTT. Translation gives CASSPLIRGSNQPQHF.

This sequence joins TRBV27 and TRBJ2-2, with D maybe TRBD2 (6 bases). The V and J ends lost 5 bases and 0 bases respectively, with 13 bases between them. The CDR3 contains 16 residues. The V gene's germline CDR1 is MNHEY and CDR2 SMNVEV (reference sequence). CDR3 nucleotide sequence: TGTGCCAGCAGTACCCCTAGCGCCACGAACACCGGGGAGCTGTTTTTT. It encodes CASSTPSATNTGELFF.

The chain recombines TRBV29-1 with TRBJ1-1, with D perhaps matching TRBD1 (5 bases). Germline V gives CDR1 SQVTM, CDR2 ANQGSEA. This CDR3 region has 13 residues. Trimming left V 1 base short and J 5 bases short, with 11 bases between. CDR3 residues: CSVEAGSGTEAFF. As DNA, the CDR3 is TGCAGCGTTGAAGCAGGGTCCGGGACTGAAGCTTTCTTT.

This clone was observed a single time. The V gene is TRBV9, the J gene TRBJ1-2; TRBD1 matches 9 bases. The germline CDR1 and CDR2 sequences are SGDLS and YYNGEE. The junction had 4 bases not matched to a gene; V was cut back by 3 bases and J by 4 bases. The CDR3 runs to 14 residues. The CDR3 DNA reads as TGTGCCAGCAGCGGACAGGGGGGGGCCTATGGCTACACCTTC. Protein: CASSGQGGAYGYTF.

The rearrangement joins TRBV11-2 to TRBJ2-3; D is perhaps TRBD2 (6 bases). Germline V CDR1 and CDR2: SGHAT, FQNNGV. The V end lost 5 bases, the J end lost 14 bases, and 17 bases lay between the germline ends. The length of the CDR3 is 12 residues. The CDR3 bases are TGTGCCAGCAGCCCCTCGAGGGGAGGCTGGTATTTT. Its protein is CASSPSRGGWYF.

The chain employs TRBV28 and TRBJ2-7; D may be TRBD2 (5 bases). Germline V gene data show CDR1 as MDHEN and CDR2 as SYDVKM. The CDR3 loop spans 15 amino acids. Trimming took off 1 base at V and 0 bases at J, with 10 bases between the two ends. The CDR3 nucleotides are TGTGCCAGCAGTTTATCGGCGGGCTTCTCCTACGAGCAGTACTTC. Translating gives CASSLSAGFSYEQYF.

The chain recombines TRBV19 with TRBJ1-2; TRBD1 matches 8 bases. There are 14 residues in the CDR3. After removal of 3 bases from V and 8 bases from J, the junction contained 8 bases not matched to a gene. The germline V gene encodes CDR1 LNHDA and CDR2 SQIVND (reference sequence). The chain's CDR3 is CASSISDRGSGYTF. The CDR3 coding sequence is TGTGCCAGTAGTATCAGTGACAGGGGAAGCGGCTACACCTTC.

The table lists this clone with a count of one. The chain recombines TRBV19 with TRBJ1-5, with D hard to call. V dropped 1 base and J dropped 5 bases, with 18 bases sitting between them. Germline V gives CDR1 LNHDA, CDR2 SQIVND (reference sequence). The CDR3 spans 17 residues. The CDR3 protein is CASSIGTDLRRDQPQHF. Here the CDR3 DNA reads TGTGCCAGTAGTATAGGGACGGATCTACGGAGGGATCAGCCCCAGCATTTT.

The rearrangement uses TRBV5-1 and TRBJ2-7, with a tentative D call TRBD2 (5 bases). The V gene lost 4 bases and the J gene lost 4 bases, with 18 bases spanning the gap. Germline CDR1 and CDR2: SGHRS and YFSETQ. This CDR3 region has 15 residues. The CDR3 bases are TGCGCCAGCAGCCTAACTGGAGGCAGAGCTTACGAGCAGTACTTC. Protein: CASSLTGGRAYEQYF.

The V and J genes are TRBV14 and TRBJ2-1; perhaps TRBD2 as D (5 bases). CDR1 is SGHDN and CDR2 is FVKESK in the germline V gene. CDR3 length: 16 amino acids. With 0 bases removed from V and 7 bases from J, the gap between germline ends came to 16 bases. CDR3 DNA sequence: TGTGCCAGCAGCCAAGAGGTCAGCCAACCGGGGAATGAGCAGTTCTTC. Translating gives CASSQEVSQPGNEQFF.

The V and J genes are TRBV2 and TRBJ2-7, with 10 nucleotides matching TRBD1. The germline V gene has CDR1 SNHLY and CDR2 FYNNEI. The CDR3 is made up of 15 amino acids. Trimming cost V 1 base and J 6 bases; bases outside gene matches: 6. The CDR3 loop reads CASSEGGTGEGEQYF. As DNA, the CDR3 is TGTGCCAGCAGTGAAGGTGGGACAGGGGAAGGCGAGCAGTACTTC.

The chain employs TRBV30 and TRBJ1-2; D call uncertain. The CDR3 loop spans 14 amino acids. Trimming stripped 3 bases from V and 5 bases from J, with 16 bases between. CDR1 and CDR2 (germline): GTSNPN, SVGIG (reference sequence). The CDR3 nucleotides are TGTGCCTGGAGGATAGACACACTCCTTTATGGCTACACCTTC. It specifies CAWRIDTLLYGYTF.

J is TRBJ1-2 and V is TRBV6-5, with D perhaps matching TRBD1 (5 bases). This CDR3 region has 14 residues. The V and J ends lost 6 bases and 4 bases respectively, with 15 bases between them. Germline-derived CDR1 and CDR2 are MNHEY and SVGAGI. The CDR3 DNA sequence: TGTGCCAGCAGCCAGGGTGGATCCTCCTATGGCTACACCTTC. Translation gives CASSQGGSSYGYTF.

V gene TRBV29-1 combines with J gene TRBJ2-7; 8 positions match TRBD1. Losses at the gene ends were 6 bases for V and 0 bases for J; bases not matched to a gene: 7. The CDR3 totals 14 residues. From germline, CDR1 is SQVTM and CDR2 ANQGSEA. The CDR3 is CSVAGQVNSYEQYF. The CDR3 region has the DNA TGCAGCGTGGCGGGACAGGTCAACTCCTACGAGCAGTACTTC.

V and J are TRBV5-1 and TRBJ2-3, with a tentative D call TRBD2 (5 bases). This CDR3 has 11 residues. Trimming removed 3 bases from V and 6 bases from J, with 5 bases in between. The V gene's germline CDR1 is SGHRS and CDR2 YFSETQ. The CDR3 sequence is CASSWRDTQYF. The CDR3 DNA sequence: TGCGCCAGCAGCTGGAGGGATACGCAGTATTTT.

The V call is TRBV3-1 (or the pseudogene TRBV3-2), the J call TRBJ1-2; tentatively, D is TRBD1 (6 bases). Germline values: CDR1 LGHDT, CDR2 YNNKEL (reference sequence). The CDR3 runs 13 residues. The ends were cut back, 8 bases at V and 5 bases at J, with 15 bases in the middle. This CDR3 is CASHAQGGYGYTF. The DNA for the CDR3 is TGTGCCAGCCATGCCCAAGGGGGTTATGGCTACACCTTC.

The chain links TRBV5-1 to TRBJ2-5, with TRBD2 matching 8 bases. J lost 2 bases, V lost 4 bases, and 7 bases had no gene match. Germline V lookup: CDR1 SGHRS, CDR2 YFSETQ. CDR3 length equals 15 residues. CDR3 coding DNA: TGCGCCAGCAGCCCGGGGGGGTTGAGGCAAGAGACCCAGTACTTC. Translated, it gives CASSPGGLRQETQYF.

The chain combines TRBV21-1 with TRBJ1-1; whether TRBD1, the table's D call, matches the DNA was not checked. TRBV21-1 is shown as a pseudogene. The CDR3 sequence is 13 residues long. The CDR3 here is CASSHYRVTEAFF. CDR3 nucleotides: TGTGCCAGCAGCCACTACAGGGTAACTGAAGCTTTCTTT.

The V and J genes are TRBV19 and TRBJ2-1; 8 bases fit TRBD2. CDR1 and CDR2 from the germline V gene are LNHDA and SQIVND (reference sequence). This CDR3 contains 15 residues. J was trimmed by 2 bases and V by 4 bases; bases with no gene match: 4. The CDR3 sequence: CASSTGGGTYNEQFF. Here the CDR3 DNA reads TGTGCCAGTAGTACCGGCGGGGGGACCTACAATGAGCAGTTCTTC.

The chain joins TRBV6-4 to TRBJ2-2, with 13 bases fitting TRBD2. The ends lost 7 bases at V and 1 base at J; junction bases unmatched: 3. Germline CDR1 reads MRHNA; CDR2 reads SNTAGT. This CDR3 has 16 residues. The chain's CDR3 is CASKRLAGGNTGELFF. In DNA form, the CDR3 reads TGTGCCAGCAAGCGACTAGCGGGAGGGAACACCGGGGAGCTGTTTTTT.

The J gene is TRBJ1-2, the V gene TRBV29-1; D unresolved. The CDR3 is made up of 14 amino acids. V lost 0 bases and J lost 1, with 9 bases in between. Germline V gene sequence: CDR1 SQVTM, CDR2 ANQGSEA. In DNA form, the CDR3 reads TGCAGCGTTGAAGACTTTCCCTATAACTATGGCTACACCTTC. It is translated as CSVEDFPYNYGYTF.

The CDR3 is CATSVPGGRETQYF. In DNA, the CDR3 is TGTGCCACCAGTGTTCCGGGGGGCCGCGAGACCCAGTACTTC. The chain links TRBV24-1 to TRBJ2-5; D perhaps matches TRBD2 (7 bases). CDR1 is KGHDR, CDR2 SFDVKD, per germline. V gave up 5 bases and J gave up 5 bases, with 14 bases separating them. This CDR3 region has 14 residues.

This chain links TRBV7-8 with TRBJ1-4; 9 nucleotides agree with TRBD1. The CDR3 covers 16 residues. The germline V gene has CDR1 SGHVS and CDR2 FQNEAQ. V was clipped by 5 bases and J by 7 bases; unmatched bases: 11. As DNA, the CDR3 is TGTGCCAGCAGCCCACGGACAGGGGTGTCCGGTGAAAAACTGTTTTTT. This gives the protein CASSPRTGVSGEKLFF. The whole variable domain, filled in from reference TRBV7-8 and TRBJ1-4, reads GAGVSQSPRYKVAKRGQDVALRCDPISGHVSLFWYQQALGQGPEFLTYFQNEAQLDKSGLPSDRFFAERPEGSVSTLKIQRTQQEDSAVYLCASSPRTGVSGEKLFFGSGTQLSVL.

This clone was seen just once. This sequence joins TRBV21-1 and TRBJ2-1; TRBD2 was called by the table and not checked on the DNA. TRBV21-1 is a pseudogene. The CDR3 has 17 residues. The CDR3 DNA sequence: TGTGCCAGCAGCAAAGGACTAGCGGGGGGTACCTACAATGAGCAGTTCTTC. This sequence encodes CASSKGLAGGTYNEQFF.

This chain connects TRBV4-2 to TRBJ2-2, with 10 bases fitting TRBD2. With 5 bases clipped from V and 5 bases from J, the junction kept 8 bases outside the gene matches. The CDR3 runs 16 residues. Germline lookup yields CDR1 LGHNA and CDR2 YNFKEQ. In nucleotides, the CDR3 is TGTGCCAGCAGCGTAGAAGCGGGAGGGCGAACCGGGGAGCTGTTTTTT. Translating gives CASSVEAGGRTGELFF.

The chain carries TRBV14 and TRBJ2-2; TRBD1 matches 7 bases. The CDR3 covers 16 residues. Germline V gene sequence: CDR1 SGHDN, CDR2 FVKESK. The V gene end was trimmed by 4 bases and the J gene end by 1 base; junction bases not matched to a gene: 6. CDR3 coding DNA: TGTGCCAGCAGCCCCCGGACAGGAGGGAACACCGGGGAGCTGTTTTTT. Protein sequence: CASSPRTGGNTGELFF.